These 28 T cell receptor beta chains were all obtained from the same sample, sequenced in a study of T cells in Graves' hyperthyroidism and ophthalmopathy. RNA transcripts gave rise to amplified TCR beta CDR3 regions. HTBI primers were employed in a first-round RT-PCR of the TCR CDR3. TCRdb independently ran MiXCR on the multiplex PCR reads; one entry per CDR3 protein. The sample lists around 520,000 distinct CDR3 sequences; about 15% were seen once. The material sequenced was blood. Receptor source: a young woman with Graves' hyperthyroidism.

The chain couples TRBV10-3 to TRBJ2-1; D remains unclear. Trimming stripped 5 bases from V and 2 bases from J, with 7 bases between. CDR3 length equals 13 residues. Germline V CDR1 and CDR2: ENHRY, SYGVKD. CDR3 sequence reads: CAISTTTYNEQFF. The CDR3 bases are TGTGCCATCAGTACCACTACCTACAATGAGCAGTTCTTC.

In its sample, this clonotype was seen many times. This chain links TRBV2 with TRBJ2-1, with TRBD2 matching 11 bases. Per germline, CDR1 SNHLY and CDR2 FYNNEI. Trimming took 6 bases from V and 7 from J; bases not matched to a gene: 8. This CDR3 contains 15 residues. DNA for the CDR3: TGTGCCAGCAGGATTAATAGCGGGAGGGGTAATGAGCAGTTCTTC. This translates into CASRINSGRGNEQFF.

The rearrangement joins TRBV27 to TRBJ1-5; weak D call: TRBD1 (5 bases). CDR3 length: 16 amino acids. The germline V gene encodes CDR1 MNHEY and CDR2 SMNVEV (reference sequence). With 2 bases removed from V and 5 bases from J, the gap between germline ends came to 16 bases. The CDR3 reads CASSLGAGSGYQPQHF. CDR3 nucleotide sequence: TGTGCCAGCAGTTTAGGAGCAGGGTCAGGCTATCAGCCCCAGCATTTT.

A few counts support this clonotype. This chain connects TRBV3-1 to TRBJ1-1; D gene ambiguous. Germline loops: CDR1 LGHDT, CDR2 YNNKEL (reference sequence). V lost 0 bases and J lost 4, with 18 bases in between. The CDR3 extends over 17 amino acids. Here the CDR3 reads CASSQDWSGAEITEAFF. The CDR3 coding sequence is TGTGCCAGCAGCCAAGATTGGAGTGGAGCAGAAATCACTGAAGCTTTCTTT. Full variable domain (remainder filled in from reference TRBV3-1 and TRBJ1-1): DTAVSQTPKYLVTQMGNDKSIKCEQNLGHDTMYWYKQDSKKFLKIMFSYNNKELIINETVPNRFSPKSPDKAHLNLHINSLELGDSAVYFCASSQDWSGAEITEAFFGQGTRLTVV.

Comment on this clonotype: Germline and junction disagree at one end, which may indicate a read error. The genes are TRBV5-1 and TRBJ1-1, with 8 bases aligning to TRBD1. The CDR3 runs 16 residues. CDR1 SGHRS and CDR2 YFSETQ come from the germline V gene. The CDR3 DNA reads TGCGCCAGCAGCTTCCGACCGGGACAGGCTCCCCCTGAAGCTCTCTTT. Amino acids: CASSFRPGQAPPEALF.

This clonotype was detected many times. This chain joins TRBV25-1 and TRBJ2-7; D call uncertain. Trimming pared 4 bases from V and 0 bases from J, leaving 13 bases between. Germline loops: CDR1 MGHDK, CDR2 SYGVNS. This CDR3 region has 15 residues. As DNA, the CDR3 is TGTGCCAGCAGTGTGTGGACCTTGAGCTCCTACGAGCAGTACTTC. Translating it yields CASSVWTLSSYEQYF.

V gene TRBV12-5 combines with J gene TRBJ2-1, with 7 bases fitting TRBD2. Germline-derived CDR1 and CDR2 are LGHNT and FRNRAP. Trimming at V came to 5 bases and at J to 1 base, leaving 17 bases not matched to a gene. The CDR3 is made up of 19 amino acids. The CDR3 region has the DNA TGTGCTAGTGGTACCAAACTGCCCACTAGCGACTGGTCCTACAATGAGCAGTTCTTC. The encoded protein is CASGTKLPTSDWSYNEQFF.

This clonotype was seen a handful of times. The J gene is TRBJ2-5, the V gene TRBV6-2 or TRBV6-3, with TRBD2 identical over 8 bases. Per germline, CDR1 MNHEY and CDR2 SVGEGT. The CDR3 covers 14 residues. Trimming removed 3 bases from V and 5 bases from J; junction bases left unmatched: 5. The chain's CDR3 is CASSYTSGWETQYF. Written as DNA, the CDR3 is TGTGCCAGCAGTTATACTAGCGGTTGGGAGACCCAGTACTTC.

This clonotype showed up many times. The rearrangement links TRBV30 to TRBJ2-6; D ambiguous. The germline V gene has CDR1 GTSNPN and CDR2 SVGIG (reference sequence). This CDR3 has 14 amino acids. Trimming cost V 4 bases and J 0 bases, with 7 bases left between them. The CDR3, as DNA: TGTGCCTGGATTTTAGCCTCTGGGGCCAACGTCCTGACTTTC. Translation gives CAWILASGANVLTF. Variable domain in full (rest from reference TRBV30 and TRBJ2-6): SQTIHQWPATLVQPVGSPLSLECTVEGTSNPNLYWYRQAAGRGLQLLFYSVGIGQISSEVPQNLSASRPQDRQFILSSKKLLLSDSGFYLCAWILASGANVLTFGAGSRLTVL.

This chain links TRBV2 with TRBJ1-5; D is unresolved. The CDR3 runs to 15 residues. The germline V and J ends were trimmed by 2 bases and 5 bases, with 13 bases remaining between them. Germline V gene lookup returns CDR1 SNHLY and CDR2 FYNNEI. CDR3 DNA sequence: TGTGCCAGCAGTGAAAACGTGGGCGGCGATCAGCCCCAGCATTTT. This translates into CASSENVGGDQPQHF.

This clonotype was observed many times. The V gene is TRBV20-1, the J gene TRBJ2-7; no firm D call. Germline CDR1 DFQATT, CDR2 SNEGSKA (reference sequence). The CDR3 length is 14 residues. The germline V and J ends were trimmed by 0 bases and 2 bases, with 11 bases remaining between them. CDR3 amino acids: CSARDGKGTYEQYF. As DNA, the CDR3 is TGCAGTGCTAGAGATGGAAAGGGTACCTACGAGCAGTACTTC.

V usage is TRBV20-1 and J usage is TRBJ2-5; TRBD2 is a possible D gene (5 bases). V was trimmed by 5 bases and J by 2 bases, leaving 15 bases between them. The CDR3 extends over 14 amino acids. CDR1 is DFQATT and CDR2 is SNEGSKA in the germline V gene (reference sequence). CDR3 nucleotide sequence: TGCAGTGCTCCAACCCGGTCGGGACAAGAGACCCAGTACTTC. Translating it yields CSAPTRSGQETQYF.

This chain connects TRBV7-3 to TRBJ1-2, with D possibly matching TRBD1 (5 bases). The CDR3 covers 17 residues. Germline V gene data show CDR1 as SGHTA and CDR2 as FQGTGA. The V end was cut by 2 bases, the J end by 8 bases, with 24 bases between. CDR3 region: CASSLSPGTLAFSGYTF. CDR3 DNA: TGTGCCAGCAGCTTATCGCCCGGGACCTTGGCGTTTTCCGGCTACACCTTC.

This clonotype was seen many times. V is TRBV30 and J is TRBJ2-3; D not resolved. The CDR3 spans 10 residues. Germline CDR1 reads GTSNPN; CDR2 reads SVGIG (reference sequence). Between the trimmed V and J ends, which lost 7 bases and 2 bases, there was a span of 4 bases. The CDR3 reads CAFTTDTQYF. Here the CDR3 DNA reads TGTGCCTTTACCACAGATACGCAGTATTTT.

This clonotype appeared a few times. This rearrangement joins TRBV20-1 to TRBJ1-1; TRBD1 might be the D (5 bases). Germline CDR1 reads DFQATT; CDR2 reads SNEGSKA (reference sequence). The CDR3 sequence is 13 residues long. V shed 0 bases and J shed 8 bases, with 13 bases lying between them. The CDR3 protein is CSARDWGETEAFF. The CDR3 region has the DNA TGCAGTGCTAGAGATTGGGGGGAGACCGAAGCTTTCTTT.

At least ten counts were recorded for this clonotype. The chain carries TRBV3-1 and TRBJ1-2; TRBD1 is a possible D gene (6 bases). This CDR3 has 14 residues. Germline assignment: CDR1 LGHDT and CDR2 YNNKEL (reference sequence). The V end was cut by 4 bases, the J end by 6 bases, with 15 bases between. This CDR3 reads CASSRAGRGDGYTF. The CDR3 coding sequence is TGTGCCAGCAGCCGCGCCGGGAGGGGGGATGGCTACACCTTC.

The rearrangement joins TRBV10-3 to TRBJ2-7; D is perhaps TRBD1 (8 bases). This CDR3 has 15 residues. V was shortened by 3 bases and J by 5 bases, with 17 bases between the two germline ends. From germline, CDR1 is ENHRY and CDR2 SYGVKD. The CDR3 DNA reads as TGTGCCATCAGTGAAATCAGACAGGGGAGGGACGAGCAGTACGTC. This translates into CAISEIRQGRDEQYV.

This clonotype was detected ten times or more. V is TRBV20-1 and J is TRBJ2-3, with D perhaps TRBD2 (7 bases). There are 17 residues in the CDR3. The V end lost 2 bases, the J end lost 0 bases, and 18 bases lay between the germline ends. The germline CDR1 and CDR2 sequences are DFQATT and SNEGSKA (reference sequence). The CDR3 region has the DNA TGCAGTGCTAGACGGGGGGCGGGAGTACGGAGCACAGATACGCAGTATTTT. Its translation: CSARRGAGVRSTDTQYF.

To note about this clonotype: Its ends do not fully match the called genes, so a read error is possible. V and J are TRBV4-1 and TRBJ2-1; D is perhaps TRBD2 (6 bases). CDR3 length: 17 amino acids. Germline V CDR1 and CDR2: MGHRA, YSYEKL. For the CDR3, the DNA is TGTGCCAGCAGCCCCCTAGGAGGGAACCTTATCTACAATGAGCAGTTCTTC. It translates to CASSPLGGNLIYNEQFF.

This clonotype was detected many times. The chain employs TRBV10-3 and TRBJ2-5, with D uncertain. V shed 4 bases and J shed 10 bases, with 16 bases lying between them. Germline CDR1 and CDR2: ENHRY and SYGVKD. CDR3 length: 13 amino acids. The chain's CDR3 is CAISVENRSVQYF. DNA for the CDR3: TGTGCCATCAGTGTTGAAAATCGGTCTGTCCAGTACTTC.

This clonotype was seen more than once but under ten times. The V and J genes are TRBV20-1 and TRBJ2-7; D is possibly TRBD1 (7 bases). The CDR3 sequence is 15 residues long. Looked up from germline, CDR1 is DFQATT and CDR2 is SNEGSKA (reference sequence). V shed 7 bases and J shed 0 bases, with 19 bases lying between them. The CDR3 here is CSGTRGEDLSYEQYF. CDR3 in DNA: TGCAGTGGGACCAGGGGGGAGGACCTCTCCTACGAGCAGTACTTC.

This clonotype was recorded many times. CDR3 nucleotides: TGTGCCAGCAGTGATCCTCAGGGGAGTGGGGAGACCCAGTACTTC. It encodes CASSDPQGSGETQYF. V and J are TRBV2 and TRBJ2-5, with a tentative D call TRBD1 (6 bases). CDR1 and CDR2 (germline): SNHLY, FYNNEI. The CDR3 is made up of 15 amino acids. The V and J ends lost 3 bases and 5 bases respectively, with 16 bases between them.

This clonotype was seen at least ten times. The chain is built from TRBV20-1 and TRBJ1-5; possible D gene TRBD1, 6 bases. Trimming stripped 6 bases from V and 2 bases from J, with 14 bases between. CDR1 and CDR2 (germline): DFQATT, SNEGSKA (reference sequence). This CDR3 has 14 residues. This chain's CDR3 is CSAAQGLRNQPQHF. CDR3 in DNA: TGCAGTGCAGCACAGGGTCTTCGCAATCAGCCCCAGCATTTT.

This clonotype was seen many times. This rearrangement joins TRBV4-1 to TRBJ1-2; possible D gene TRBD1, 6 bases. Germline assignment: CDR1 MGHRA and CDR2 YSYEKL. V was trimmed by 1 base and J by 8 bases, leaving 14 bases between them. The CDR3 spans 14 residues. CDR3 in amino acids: CASSQARTERGYTF. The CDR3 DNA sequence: TGCGCCAGCAGCCAAGCTCGGACAGAACGCGGCTACACCTTC.

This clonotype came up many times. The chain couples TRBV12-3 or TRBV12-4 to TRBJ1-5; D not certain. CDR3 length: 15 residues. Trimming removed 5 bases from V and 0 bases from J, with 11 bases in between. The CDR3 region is CASSLAIGSNQPQHF. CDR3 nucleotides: TGTGCCAGCAGTCTTGCGATTGGTAGCAATCAGCCCCAGCATTTT.

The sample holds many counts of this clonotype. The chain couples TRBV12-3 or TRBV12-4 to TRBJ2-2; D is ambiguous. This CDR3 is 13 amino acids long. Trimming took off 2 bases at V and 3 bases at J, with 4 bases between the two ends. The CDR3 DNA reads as TGTGCCAGCAGTTTATTTTACACCGGGGAGCTGTTTTTT. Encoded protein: CASSLFYTGELFF.

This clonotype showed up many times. The CDR3 here is CASSTLAGKGNEQFF. DNA of the CDR3: TGCGCCAGCTCCACCCTAGCGGGAAAGGGCAATGAGCAGTTCTTC. The chain employs TRBV5-1 and TRBJ2-1, with 9 bases fitting TRBD2. The CDR3 sequence is 15 residues long. With V trimmed by 7 bases and J by 6 bases, 11 bases remained unmatched. Germline loops: CDR1 SGHRS, CDR2 YFSETQ. Based on the CDR3 plus reference TRBV5-1 and TRBJ2-1, the full variable domain is KAGVTQTPRYLIKTRGQQVTLSCSPISGHRSVSWYQQTPGQGLQFLFEYFSETQRNKGNFPGRFSGRQFSNSRSEMNVSTLELGDSALYLCASSTLAGKGNEQFFGPGTRLTVL.

CDR3 DNA sequence: TGTGCCAGTAGTACCAGGCCGGGGGAGCAGTACTTC. Protein product: CASSTRPGEQYF. The J gene is TRBJ2-7, the V gene TRBV19, with a tentative D call TRBD2 (5 bases). CDR3 length equals 12 residues. V was trimmed by 4 bases and J by 7 bases, leaving 11 bases between them. Germline loops: CDR1 LNHDA, CDR2 SQIVND (reference sequence).